The next 24 T cell receptor beta chains were all read from a single sample in a study of T cells after yellow fever vaccination. TCRdb re-called the 5' RACE reads with MiXCR, one entry per CDR3 protein. The sample has roughly 500,000 distinct CDR3 sequences; 15% to 20% are singletons. Sequencing used PBMCs, obtained 15 days after the yellow fever booster vaccination. The receptors come from a man younger than 45 who received the YFV17D yellow fever vaccine.

In this sample, this clonotype turned up a few times. The chain carries TRBV15 and TRBJ2-4; tentative D call: TRBD1 (6 bases). Germline CDR1 reads LNHNV; CDR2 reads YYDKDF (reference sequence). CDR3 length: 16 amino acids. Trimming pared 5 bases from V and 0 bases from J, leaving 14 bases between. CDR3 region: CATSGVQGLAKNIQYF. For the CDR3, the DNA is TGTGCCACCAGCGGAGTCCAGGGGTTAGCCAAAAACATTCAGTACTTC.

With respect to this clonotype: Relative to the germline gene, one junction end is altered; a read error may explain this. The chain combines TRBV5-1 with TRBJ2-7; D is unclear. Germline assignment: CDR1 SGHRS and CDR2 YFSETQ. CDR3 length: 13 residues. The CDR3 bases are TGCGCCGGCAGTCGTAGAAGCTCCTACGAGCAGTACTTC. It codes for CAGSRRSSYEQYF.

Only a few counts were recorded for this clonotype. The chain joins TRBV12-5 to TRBJ2-3; the D is unclear. The CDR3 loop spans 14 amino acids. V lost 7 bases to trimming and J lost 0 bases, with 11 bases between them. Germline CDR1 is LGHNT and CDR2 is FRNRAP. The CDR3 loop reads CASAPDLSTDTQYF. The CDR3 bases are TGTGCTAGTGCTCCCGACTTGAGCACAGATACGCAGTATTTT.

This clonotype came up once. This chain joins TRBV29-1 and TRBJ2-3, with 10 positions matching TRBD2. CDR1 is SQVTM, CDR2 ANQGSEA, per germline. Losses at the gene ends were 7 bases for V and 6 bases for J; bases not matched to a gene: 7. There are 13 residues in the CDR3. In DNA, the CDR3 is TGCAGCGGACTTAGCGGGAGGCGCGATACGCAGTATTTT. As protein: CSGLSGRRDTQYF.

The chain carries TRBV28 and TRBJ2-4, with 8 bases identical to TRBD1. CDR3 length: 15 amino acids. Germline CDR1 MDHEN, CDR2 SYDVKM. V was clipped by 8 bases and J by 8 bases; unmatched bases: 14. The CDR3 bases are TGTGCCAGCCTCTCCGGACAGGGACGGAGCGACATTCAGTACTTC. Its protein product is CASLSGQGRSDIQYF.

This clonotype was detected a few times. The CDR3 protein is CASSLVAGVGFGIQYF. CDR3 nucleotides: TGTGCCAGCAGCTTAGTGGCGGGAGTCGGGTTTGGCATTCAGTACTTC. The V and J genes are TRBV7-2 and TRBJ2-4, with 7 bases fitting TRBD2. Germline trimming cut 1 base from V and 9 bases from J; bases unmatched to any gene: 12. CDR3 length: 16 residues. Germline loops: CDR1 SGHTA, CDR2 FQGNSA.

This clonotype came up many times. This sequence joins TRBV25-1 and TRBJ2-5; TRBD2 might be the D (5 bases). V gave up 3 bases and J gave up 2 bases, with 13 bases separating them. In germline, CDR1 is MGHDK, CDR2 SYGVNS. This CDR3 has 15 amino acids. CDR3 in amino acids: CASSDRESHQETQYF. The CDR3 region has the DNA TGTGCCAGCAGTGATAGGGAGTCTCATCAAGAGACCCAGTACTTC.

Ten or more counts support this clonotype. This sequence joins TRBV12-3 or TRBV12-4 and TRBJ1-6, with 11 bases aligning to TRBD1. V trimming: 5 bases; J trimming: 9 bases; junction bases outside the gene matches: 3. This CDR3 has 14 amino acids. CDR3 nucleotide sequence: TGTGCCAGCAGTCCCGGGACAGGGGGTTCACCCCTCCACTTT. This gives the protein CASSPGTGGSPLHF.

In this sample, this clonotype turned up many times. The chain carries TRBV4-3 and TRBJ2-5; the D is unclear. CDR3 length: 16 amino acids. V was shortened by 0 bases and J by 4 bases, with 15 bases between the two germline ends. The germline gives CDR1 LGHNA, CDR2 YSLEER. The CDR3: CASSQDRSQVSETQYF. In nucleotides, the CDR3 is TGCGCCAGCAGCCAAGATCGCAGTCAAGTGTCAGAGACCCAGTACTTC.

The chain recombines TRBV12-3 or TRBV12-4 with TRBJ2-2; D could derive from TRBD1 or TRBD2 (5 bases each). CDR3 size: 16 residues. V lost 6 bases and J 1 base, leaving 15 bases between the germline ends. The chain's CDR3 is CASRLGRVGNTGELFF. The CDR3 region has the DNA TGTGCCAGCAGATTGGGACGCGTGGGGAACACCGGGGAGCTGTTTTTT.

V gene TRBV29-1 combines with J gene TRBJ2-2; maybe TRBD1 (5 bases). Between the trimmed V and J ends, which lost 5 bases and 11 bases, there was a span of 12 bases. Germline values: CDR1 SQVTM, CDR2 ANQGSEA. The CDR3 spans 11 residues. The DNA for the CDR3 is TGCAGCGTTCGTGGGGCAAACGAGCTGTTTTTT. Amino acids: CSVRGANELFF.

V is TRBV10-3 and J is TRBJ2-7; the match to TRBD2 covers 8 bases. The germline V gene has CDR1 ENHRY and CDR2 SYGVKD. Germline trimming cut 0 bases from V and 7 bases from J; bases unmatched to any gene: 8. The CDR3 spans 15 residues. The CDR3 nucleotides are TGTGCCATCAGTGAGTCAATAGCGGGATCGGGAGAGCAGTACTTC. It yields the protein CAISESIAGSGEQYF.

Concerning this clonotype itself: A read error may produce the germline difference seen at one junction end. The rearrangement joins TRBV2 to TRBJ2-7; weak D call: TRBD1 (5 bases). There are 12 residues in the CDR3. Looked up from germline, CDR1 is SNHLY and CDR2 is FYNNEI. The CDR3 bases are TGTGCCAGCAGTGAAGAGGCGGTCGGACAAAGTTTC. Its translation is CASSEEAVGQSF.

The chain carries TRBV20-1 and TRBJ2-1, with D unclear. Germline V gene lookup returns CDR1 DFQATT and CDR2 SNEGSKA (reference sequence). The CDR3 is 13 residues long. Between the trimmed V and J ends, which lost 4 bases and 0 bases, there was a span of 7 bases. This chain's CDR3 is CSATRDSYNEQFF. The CDR3 nucleotides are TGCAGTGCTACTAGGGACTCCTACAATGAGCAGTTCTTC.

This clonotype was recorded many times. This chain uses TRBV5-1 with TRBJ2-1, with D unclear. CDR1 and CDR2 from the germline V gene are SGHRS and YFSETQ. This CDR3 has 10 amino acids. Trimming removed 3 bases at V and 13 bases at J, with 8 bases between. The CDR3 DNA is TGCGCCAGCAGCTCAGAACCCCAGTTCTTC. Translation gives CASSSEPQFF.

This clonotype was detected a few times. This chain uses TRBV7-2 with TRBJ2-2; no clear D. From germline, CDR1 is SGHTA and CDR2 FQGNSA. The CDR3 totals 13 residues. The V and J ends lost 5 bases and 8 bases respectively, with 12 bases between them. CDR3 in amino acids: CASSLQSYGELFF. The CDR3 DNA follows: TGTGCCAGCAGCCTCCAGAGTTATGGGGAGCTGTTTTTT.

The chain couples TRBV12-3 or TRBV12-4 to TRBJ2-4, with 7 positions matching TRBD2. V trimming: 0 bases; J trimming: 8 bases; junction bases outside the gene matches: 7. This CDR3 region has 15 residues. The CDR3 here is CASSLAGGGRDIQYF. The CDR3 bases are TGTGCCAGCAGTTTAGCGGGGGGAGGGAGGGACATTCAGTACTTC.

J is TRBJ2-7 and V is TRBV7-6, with 8 bases matching TRBD1. After removal of 4 bases from V and 1 base from J, the junction contained 6 bases not matched to a gene. This CDR3 region has 15 residues. Looked up from germline, CDR1 is SGHVS and CDR2 is FNYEAQ. The CDR3 spells CASSSIRDRSYEQYF. DNA for the CDR3: TGTGCCAGCAGCTCAATAAGGGACAGGTCCTACGAGCAGTACTTC. The full variable domain, rest sourced from reference TRBV7-6 and TRBJ2-7, is GAGVSQSPRYKVTKRGQDVALRCDPISGHVSLYWYRQALGQGPEFLTYFNYEAQQDKSGLPNDRFSAERPEGSISTLTIQRTEQRDSAMYRCASSSIRDRSYEQYFGPGTRLTVT.

The chain carries TRBV20-1 and TRBJ2-2, with unresolved D. The V and J ends lost 0 bases and 4 bases respectively, with 12 bases between them. CDR1 and CDR2 from the germline V gene are DFQATT and SNEGSKA (reference sequence). The length of the CDR3 is 15 residues. The CDR3 DNA is TGCAGTGCTAGAGATCTGGCTATTGCCACCGGGGAGCTGTTTTTT. It specifies CSARDLAIATGELFF.

The CDR3 region has the DNA TGTGCCAGCCGACTAGCGGGAGGCGTCTCAAGATACGAGCAGTACTTC. Amino acid sequence: CASRLAGGVSRYEQYF. This chain joins TRBV6-1 and TRBJ2-7; TRBD2 aligns across 13 bases. The CDR3 is made up of 16 amino acids. CDR1 and CDR2 (germline): MNHNS, SASEGT. V was clipped by 8 bases and J by 4 bases; unmatched bases: 11.

The chain uses TRBV28 and TRBJ2-7, with 7 bases fitting TRBD2. With 8 bases clipped from V and 2 bases from J, the junction kept 12 bases outside the gene matches. This CDR3 contains 15 residues. CDR1 and CDR2 (germline): MDHEN, SYDVKM. The CDR3: CASPPRGLAAYEQYF. CDR3 bases: TGTGCCAGCCCTCCAAGAGGGCTAGCGGCCTACGAGCAGTACTTC.

This clonotype was observed a handful of times. V gene TRBV12-3 or TRBV12-4 combines with J gene TRBJ2-3, with unresolved D. The CDR3 has 14 residues. V lost 3 bases and J 1 base, leaving 8 bases between the germline ends. This CDR3 reads CASSFRVGTDTQYF. The CDR3 region has the DNA TGTGCCAGCAGTTTTCGCGTCGGCACAGATACGCAGTATTTT.

This clonotype came up a few times. The chain employs TRBV10-3 and TRBJ2-7; TRBD2 aligns across 7 bases. Trimming at V came to 3 bases and at J to 5 bases, leaving 7 bases not matched to a gene. This CDR3 has 14 amino acids. Germline CDR1 and CDR2: ENHRY and SYGVKD. The CDR3 DNA sequence: TGTGCCATCAGTGAAGGGCGGGAGAGTAACGAGCAGTACTTC. It specifies CAISEGRESNEQYF.

In this sample, this clonotype turned up many times. The chain couples TRBV5-5 to TRBJ2-1; 9 positions agree with TRBD2. The CDR3 has 16 amino acids. Germline assignment: CDR1 SGHKS and CDR2 YYEKEE (reference sequence). With 2 bases clipped from V and 9 bases from J, the junction kept 12 bases outside the gene matches. CDR3 DNA sequence: TGTGCCAGCAGCTTTATAGCGGGAGAATCTTCGAGTGAGCAGTTCTTC. Translated: CASSFIAGESSSEQFF.